The 27 T cell receptor beta chains presented below share a single source sample, sequenced in a study of control samples from healthy donors and cancer patients. Sequencing was performed with immunoSEQ multiplex PCR; in TCRdb, only in-frame clones are kept and a portion is missing. The table shows roughly 18,000 clones, with roughly 84% occurring only once. Sequenced input: PBMCs. These receptors came from a woman aged 65 to 85 with lung cancer.

The chain joins TRBV7-9 to TRBJ1-5; a possible D gene is TRBD1 (5 bases). With 5 bases removed from V and 5 bases from J, the gap between germline ends came to 10 bases. Germline CDR1 is SEHNR and CDR2 is FQNEAQ (reference sequence). This CDR3 contains 13 residues. The CDR3 region has the DNA TGTGCCAGCAGCCCAGGACAAGATCAGCCCCAGCATTTT. Amino acid sequence: CASSPGQDQPQHF.

The chain combines TRBV19 with TRBJ2-3; D ambiguous. Germline loops: CDR1 LNHDA, CDR2 SQIVND (reference sequence). The ends were cut back, 5 bases at V and 4 bases at J, with 10 bases in the middle. This CDR3 region has 13 residues. CDR3 in amino acids: CASSDRPADTQYF. In DNA form, the CDR3 reads TGTGCCAGTAGTGATCGTCCGGCAGATACGCAGTATTTT.

The V call is TRBV30, the J call TRBJ2-5; possible D gene TRBD2, 5 bases. The CDR3 spans 13 residues. Deletions cut 5 bases from V and 1 base from J, with 11 bases between. Germline lookup yields CDR1 GTSNPN and CDR2 SVGIG (reference sequence). The CDR3 spells CAWAPSSQETQYF. The CDR3 nucleotides are TGTGCCTGGGCCCCTAGCAGCCAAGAGACCCAGTACTTC.

The chain links TRBV29-1 to TRBJ2-7; TRBD1 matches 10 bases. V shed 1 base, J shed 0 bases, and the junction held 6 bases outside the gene matches. The CDR3 has 16 amino acids. Germline V lookup: CDR1 SQVTM, CDR2 ANQGSEA. DNA of the CDR3: TGCAGCGTTGAAGGGGGGGACAGGGGACACTCCTACGAGCAGTACTTC. It is translated as CSVEGGDRGHSYEQYF.

The chain recombines TRBV5-1 with TRBJ2-6, with D perhaps TRBD1 or TRBD2 (6 bases each). CDR1 is SGHRS and CDR2 is YFSETQ in the germline V gene. V lost 8 bases and J lost 0, with 15 bases in between. CDR3 length equals 16 residues. The CDR3 bases are TGCGCCAGTAGGGGGGTAGTTACCTCTGGGGCCAACGTCCTGACTTTC. Encoded protein: CASRGVVTSGANVLTF. Looking up the rest from reference TRBV5-1 and TRBJ2-6 gives the full variable domain: KAGVTQTPRYLIKTRGQQVTLSCSPISGHRSVSWYQQTPGQGLQFLFEYFSETQRNKGNFPGRFSGRQFSNSRSEMNVSTLELGDSALYLCASRGVVTSGANVLTFGAGSRLTVL.

This chain connects TRBV28 to TRBJ2-7; the D is unclear. Germline V gives CDR1 MDHEN, CDR2 SYDVKM. V was trimmed by 5 bases and J by 3 bases, leaving 17 bases between them. This CDR3 spans 15 amino acids. This CDR3 is CASSPRGRFFYEQYF. The CDR3 DNA reads TGTGCCAGCAGTCCGCGAGGCAGATTCTTCTACGAGCAGTACTTC.

V and J are TRBV9 and TRBJ2-3; possibly TRBD1 or TRBD2 for D (5 bases each). The germline V gene encodes CDR1 SGDLS and CDR2 YYNGEE. Between the trimmed V and J ends, which lost 4 bases and 6 bases, there was a span of 18 bases. The CDR3 runs to 15 residues. CDR3 nucleotides: TGTGCCAGCAGCTTCCCGGGACGTACCTCGGATACGCAGTATTTT. Protein sequence: CASSFPGRTSDTQYF.

The CDR3: CASSPGQGQGYTF. Written as DNA, the CDR3 is TGTGCCAGCAGTCCCGGACAGGGGCAGGGCTACACCTTC. V usage is TRBV12-3 or TRBV12-4 and J usage is TRBJ1-2, with 9 bases matching TRBD1. The CDR3 sequence is 13 residues long. V shed 5 bases, J shed 8 bases, and the junction held 6 bases outside the gene matches.

The rearrangement links TRBV27 to TRBJ2-1, with 9 bases that match TRBD2. CDR1 is MNHEY, CDR2 SMNVEV, per germline (reference sequence). The length of the CDR3 is 15 residues. Trimming took 6 bases from V and 7 from J; bases not matched to a gene: 10. CDR3 residues: CASRRSAGGPNEQFF. The CDR3 region has the DNA TGTGCCAGCAGACGGTCGGCGGGAGGGCCTAATGAGCAGTTCTTC.

In DNA, the CDR3 is TGTGCCAGCAGCCACCCACTAGCGGCTTCCCCCGGGGAGCTGTTTTTT. It codes for CASSHPLAASPGELFF. The rearrangement joins TRBV3-1 (or the pseudogene TRBV3-2) to TRBJ2-2; 8 bases line up with TRBD2. The CDR3 length is 16 residues. Germline V gene data show CDR1 as LGHDT and CDR2 as YNNKEL (reference sequence). V lost 3 bases to trimming and J lost 6 bases; unmatched junction nucleotides: 9.

This chain connects TRBV21-1 to TRBJ2-5. TRBV21-1 is described as a pseudogene. CDR3 length: 14 amino acids. CDR3 amino acids: CASSKATSQETQYF. The DNA for the CDR3 is TGTGCCAGCAGCAAAGCAACGTCCCAAGAGACCCAGTACTTC.

With respect to this clone: This sample also contains other DNA sequences that code for the same CDR3. V gene TRBV7-9 combines with J gene TRBJ1-2; tentatively, D is TRBD1 (6 bases). V lost 5 bases and J lost 4, with 17 bases in between. The V gene's germline CDR1 is SEHNR and CDR2 FQNEAQ (reference sequence). The CDR3 spans 15 residues. The CDR3, as DNA: TGTGCCAGCAGCCCGTCCCAGGGGCCCGTCTATGGCTACACCTTC. This gives the protein CASSPSQGPVYGYTF.

This clone turned up a few times. The CDR3 DNA is TGTGCCAGCAGTGAAGGGGCTGGGGCGGGACAGAATCGGGAGTACTTC. The encoded protein is CASSEGAGAGQNREYF. This chain connects TRBV2 to TRBJ2-7, with D possibly TRBD1 on 7 matching bases. V was cut by 1 base and J by 11 bases, with 24 bases left in between. CDR3 length: 16 amino acids. Per the germline V gene, CDR1 is SNHLY and CDR2 is FYNNEI. The variable domain in full, completed from reference TRBV2 and TRBJ2-7, reads EPEVTQTPSHQVTQMGQEVILRCVPISNHLYFYWYRQILGQKVEFLVSFYNNEISEKSEIFDDQFSVERPDGSNFTLKIRSTKLEDSAMYFCASSEGAGAGQNREYFGPGTRLTVT.

V is TRBV12-3 or TRBV12-4 and J is TRBJ1-1; 10 positions agree with TRBD1. The CDR3 is 13 residues long. Trimming took 6 bases from V and 5 from J; bases not matched to a gene: 3. The chain's CDR3 is CASRWTGGTEAFF. The CDR3 DNA reads TGTGCCAGCAGATGGACAGGGGGGACTGAAGCTTTCTTT.

This rearrangement joins TRBV11-2 to TRBJ2-7, with 13 bases fitting TRBD2. V shed 0 bases and J 2 bases; nucleotides not matched to a gene: 7. Per the germline V gene, CDR1 is SGHAT and CDR2 is FQNNGV. This CDR3 contains 18 residues. Here the CDR3 reads CASSLESPLAGGTYEQYF. The CDR3 region has the DNA TGTGCCAGCAGCTTAGAATCCCCACTAGCGGGAGGGACCTACGAGCAGTACTTC.

The rearrangement uses TRBV2 and TRBJ2-5, with 7 positions matching TRBD1. Germline loops: CDR1 SNHLY, CDR2 FYNNEI. J lost 1 base, V lost 2 bases, and 13 bases had no gene match. The CDR3 consists of 18 residues. The CDR3 region is CASSERGFLQGIQETQYF. DNA for the CDR3: TGTGCCAGCAGTGAACGGGGATTTCTACAGGGGATCCAAGAGACCCAGTACTTC.

This clone was seen just once. The V call is TRBV28, the J call TRBJ1-1; the D is unclear. Trimming took 4 bases from V and 6 from J, leaving 9 bases between them. Looked up from germline, CDR1 is MDHEN and CDR2 is SYDVKM. The CDR3 has 12 amino acids. The CDR3 spells CASSSSYAEAFF. The CDR3 nucleotides are TGTGCCAGCAGTTCCTCCTACGCTGAAGCTTTCTTT.

The chain links TRBV20-1 to TRBJ2-3, with D unclear. The CDR3 loop spans 11 amino acids. V lost 5 bases, J lost 5 bases, and 8 bases lay in between. CDR1 and CDR2 (germline): DFQATT, SNEGSKA (reference sequence). The CDR3 DNA reads as TGCAGTGCTGGACGAAGAGATACGCAGTATTTT. Translated: CSAGRRDTQYF.

The rearrangement links TRBV6-5 to TRBJ2-7; the D gene could be TRBD1 or TRBD2 (5 bases each). Germline loops: CDR1 MNHEY, CDR2 SVGAGI. Between the trimmed V and J ends, which lost 7 bases and 0 bases, there was a span of 13 bases. The CDR3 runs to 14 residues. CDR3 sequence: CASTLGATSYEQYF. CDR3 sequence (DNA): TGTGCCAGCACCCTCGGGGCTACCTCCTACGAGCAGTACTTC.

This chain uses TRBV6-5 with TRBJ2-3; the D gene could be TRBD1 or TRBD2 (5 bases each). CDR3 length: 14 residues. With 5 bases removed from V and 2 bases from J, the gap between germline ends came to 11 bases. Germline loops: CDR1 MNHEY, CDR2 SVGAGI. The CDR3 DNA is TGTGCCAGCAGTACGGGGCGGTCCACAGATACGCAGTATTTT. As protein: CASSTGRSTDTQYF.

This rearrangement joins TRBV6-1 to TRBJ2-3, with D tentatively TRBD1 (6 bases). The CDR3 runs to 15 residues. Trimming shortened V by 1 base and J by 0 bases, and 8 bases separated the two germline ends. Per germline, CDR1 MNHNS and CDR2 SASEGT. The CDR3 protein is CASSEGGQSTDTQYF. DNA for the CDR3: TGTGCCAGCAGTGAAGGTGGACAGAGCACAGATACGCAGTATTTT.

The gene calls are TRBV20-1 and TRBJ2-7, with 9 bases identical to TRBD1. There are 14 residues in the CDR3. With 3 bases clipped from V and 7 bases from J, the junction kept 10 bases outside the gene matches. Germline CDR1 and CDR2: DFQATT and SNEGSKA (reference sequence). CDR3 sequence (DNA): TGCAGTGCTAGTAGGGGACAGGGAGTAAGTGAGCAGTACTTC. This sequence encodes CSASRGQGVSEQYF.

This chain connects TRBV5-6 to TRBJ1-2, with TRBD1 matching over 9 bases. V dropped 4 bases and J dropped 0; count of bases not matched to a gene: 4. The CDR3 is 15 amino acids. Germline CDR1 SGHDT, CDR2 YYEEEE. Written as DNA, the CDR3 is TGTGCCAGCAGCATTGGGACAGGGACTAACTATGGCTACACCTTC. Translated: CASSIGTGTNYGYTF.

The chain recombines TRBV19 with TRBJ1-5; D possibly corresponds to TRBD1 (6 bases). Deletions cut 6 bases from V and 4 bases from J, with 16 bases between. The CDR3 extends over 15 amino acids. CDR1 and CDR2 from the germline V gene are LNHDA and SQIVND (reference sequence). Here the CDR3 reads CASRDQGKGNQPQHF. Written as DNA, the CDR3 is TGTGCCAGTAGGGATCAGGGGAAAGGGAATCAGCCCCAGCATTTT.

This chain connects TRBV5-1 to TRBJ2-4, with 7 bases fitting TRBD1. V trimming: 3 bases; J trimming: 2 bases; junction bases outside the gene matches: 11. This CDR3 region has 17 residues. CDR1 is SGHRS, CDR2 YFSETQ, per germline. CDR3 residues: CASSWGWQGVSKNIQYF. The CDR3 DNA follows: TGCGCCAGCAGCTGGGGGTGGCAGGGGGTCTCCAAAAACATTCAGTACTTC.

The chain joins TRBV9 to TRBJ1-1; D is unresolved. This CDR3 has 12 amino acids. In germline, CDR1 is SGDLS, CDR2 YYNGEE. The V end lost 4 bases, the J end lost 1 base, and 5 bases lay between the germline ends. The CDR3 loop reads CASSSTNTEAFF. The CDR3 region has the DNA TGTGCCAGCAGCTCAACGAACACTGAAGCTTTCTTT. The whole variable domain, filled in from reference TRBV9 and TRBJ1-1, reads DSGVTQTPKHLITATGQRVTLRCSPRSGDLSVYWYQQSLDQGLQFLIQYYNGEERAKGNILERFSAQQFPDLHSELNLSSLELGDSALYFCASSSTNTEAFFGQGTRLTVV.

In this sample, this clone turned up once. This chain uses TRBV9 with TRBJ2-7; D is possibly TRBD2 (6 bases). Trimming cost V 4 bases and J 0 bases, with 14 bases left between them. Per the germline V gene, CDR1 is SGDLS and CDR2 is YYNGEE. The CDR3 sequence is 15 residues long. In nucleotides, the CDR3 is TGTGCCAGCAGCCCCCAAGCGGGCACCTCCTACGAGCAGTACTTC. Residues: CASSPQAGTSYEQYF.